This entry is about one T cell receptor (beta chain). No cognate antigen has been identified for it. One base away there is no much larger clone; base qualities are not given. Trimming takes 4 bases off V and 4 bases off J; junction bases not matched to a gene: 10. The germline V gene encodes CDR1 LGHNA and CDR2 YNFKEQ. Measured from the cysteine to the phenylalanine, the CDR3 is 16 residues long. Just the 48-base CDR3 DNA is kept, in frame starting at base 1. Libraries were constructed by the immunoSEQ multiplex PCR assay. For the multiplex PCR, a mixture combining 60 forward primers for TCR Vbeta segments and 13 reverse primers for TCR Jbeta segments was used. A multiplex PCR assay on genomic DNA amplified the CDR3 region of rearranged TCR beta genes. The Illumina HiSeq System was used to sequence the amplified TCR beta libraries as 87-base-pair reads. For the original study's pipeline: A later analysis counted about 80 million unique TCR beta chains across the 650 to 800 repertoires, and some 11 million of these chains were shared by at least two donors. A nearest-neighbor algorithm error-corrected the raw reads and collapsed the reads into unique sequences, merging closely related sequences to remove PCR and sequencing errors. To assign V, D and J gene segments, CDR3 sequences were aligned to IMGT reference sequences. Each retained sequence needed at least a six-nucleotide match to both a V gene segment and a J gene segment. A rearrangement was called productive if the CDR3 had no stop codons and remained in frame with V and J, and every other rearrangement was called non-productive. CDR3 was defined by IMGT convention, running from the second conserved V-encoded cysteine to the conserved J-encoded phenylalanine. Sequences without an unambiguous match to a single V gene segment were excluded from the earlier analysis of a few hundred of the donors. In an earlier analysis of around 600 of the donors, V segments were called functional above 56.7% productive rearrangements and were called segregating when the between-donor standard deviation exceeded 5%. A statistical classification framework was built to diagnose cytomegalovirus status from the catalog of TCR beta chain sequences. In a later analysis, TCR nucleotide sequences were compared against IMGT/GENE-DB human TR gene sequences so that V and J genes could be assigned. The TCRdist pipeline was used in a later analysis to assign CDR3 sequences and most-parsimonious VDJ recombination scenarios. In a later analysis, each TCR beta chain was defined by its CDR3 amino acid sequence together with its V-gene family, and reads without a unique V-gene family were excluded. A later analysis removed several hundred highly shared, low-generation-probability nucleotide sequences to deal with suspected cross-contamination and a sequencing artifact. In a later analysis, a clonal expansion index for each public chain was calculated from normalized within-repertoire ranks of inferred template counts. A later analysis computed generation probabilities with a VDJ recombination model fitted to out-of-frame rearrangements, and checked the results against IGoR. Hypergeometric tests were used in a later analysis to score TCR-TCR, TCR-HLA and TCR-CMV co-occurrence, with a repertoire-size bias correction applied to the TCR pairs. To estimate false discovery rates, a later analysis permuted the HLA or CMV assignments 20 times. In a later analysis, co-occurring TCRs were grouped with DBSCAN, and TCRdist sequence similarity was added when clustering was performed within HLA-allele-positive subsets. For co-occurrence clustering, repertoires with fewer than 30,000 or more than 120,000 public chains were excluded, along with roughly 5 repertoires with anomalous nucleotide sharing. TCRdb limited this immuneACCESS table to in-frame rearrangements with V and J called. A share of clones is missing; checked studies link under half to unresolved V genes, and the rest is unexplained. That table gives V, J and clone size, and the DNA gave D and trimming. The sample table shows more than 85,000 clones, and approximately 70% are seen once. The ten top clones hold roughly 5.3% of the sample.

This sample is drawn from a study of cytomegalovirus exposure and HLA in healthy donors (dated by TCRdb to 2015 to 2018). About the full investigation: An earlier analysis of about 530 of the donors reported approximately 260 Gb of sequence data and 117 million unique TCR beta sequences obtained from roughly 170 million T cells. Roughly 320 gigabases of sequencing data and roughly 81 million unique TCR sequences made up an early release that covered some 640 HLA-typed donors. Of the roughly 400 genotyped donors, 75% to 85% were placed in the genetic ancestry cluster associated with self-reported Caucasian donors. The study aimed to test whether signatures of past pathogen exposure could be identified by cataloging public T cell receptors. The T cell repertoires of several hundred subjects were profiled by immunosequencing and related to cytomegalovirus serostatus. A separate validation cohort of roughly 110 different subjects was used in addition to the 666-subject first cohort. The study combined high-throughput TCR immunosequencing, statistical association of individual TCRs with disease status, and machine learning to predict cytomegalovirus infection status. A later analysis re-analyzed previously published TCR beta repertoires from approximately 670 donors and added high-resolution HLA genotyping to study TCR occurrence patterns. Rather than using new phenotypic data, the later analysis identified candidate immune exposures from TCR beta sequences and from how often those sequences occurred across donors. An earlier analysis of nearly 600 of the donors applied high-throughput TCR beta sequencing to assess whether each TCR beta V gene segment acted as functional or pseudogenic. Alongside the repertoire data, information on donor age, sex, ethnicity and CMV serostatus was compiled. Genome-wide SNP genotypes for about three fifths of the roughly 700 donors were used in a later genetic analysis, which treated that subset as a discovery cohort. All discovery cohort repertoires had been generated using a single sequencing platform. HLA typing included class I and class II loci at four-digit resolution. Typing coverage differed by locus: A, B, C, DRB1 and DQB1 were typed in about 629-640 donors, DQA1 in 522, DPA1 in nearly 610, and DPB1 in 400 to 480. Roughly five DR-DQ haplotypes were handled as single units for association and clustering because linkage in the cohort was strong. Among 300 to 500 genotyped donors of the cohort, an average of around 250,000 unique TCR beta nucleotide sequences was sequenced per donor, of which about 18% were non-productive.

In total, 500 to 700 healthy bone marrow donors made up the cohort. All cohort members were sampled while nominally healthy, although unrecorded immune exposures were likely present. The donor tested CMV seropositive and was one of the 289 seropositive cohort members. Every donor gave a peripheral blood sample, and the peripheral blood mononuclear cells from that sample were used for TCR beta sequencing. The Qiagen DNeasy Blood Extraction Kit was used to extract genomic DNA from the blood cell samples. What the study reported, not specific to this receptor: Roughly 15 rarely observed V segments, including chromosome 9 orphons, were excluded from the earlier analysis of 550 to 700 of the donors because counts were too low. In a later analysis, HLA-associated TCR beta chains showed more clonal expansion and lower generation probabilities than non-associated chains that were equally common. A later genetic analysis reported fewer N-insertions in productive TCRs among donors in an Asian-associated ancestry cluster than the roughly 650-donor mean. In an earlier analysis of some 640 of the donors, most TCR beta V segments were observed in productive rearrangements about 90% or about 30% of the time, broadly matching IMGT annotations. A cluster of highly shared sequence variants was judged likely to be a technical artifact of the sequencing pipeline. In a later analysis, several top co-occurrence clusters were reported to appear linked to parvovirus B19, influenza, CMV and Epstein-Barr virus. Most CMV-associated TCR beta chains appeared to be HLA-restricted in a later analysis, and the HLA associations seemed to be driven largely by CMV exposure. A total of 150 to 200 TCR beta chains were listed by the study as associated with cytomegalovirus. The cohort was sequenced for TCR beta chains only, and without alpha or paired-chain data the features that could be detected were limited. It was suggested by the authors that the approach could potentially be generalized to other disease states and immunological phenotypes. In vitro tests confirmed that a few of the cytomegalovirus-associated TCR beta chains recognize cytomegalovirus antigens. Strong co-occurrence of HLA alleles, especially DR and DQ, made assigning TCR associations to individual alleles difficult. The only immune exposure information available for the cohort was CMV serostatus. Some IMGT-functional V segments, including TRBV6-2 and TRBV6-3, could not be told apart with the 87-base-pair reads, so those segments were excluded. Sequencing depth was assumed to be roughly uniform across donors in the presence/absence analyses, though that assumption may not hold. Because HLA typing was unavailable for some donors at each locus, only the typed subset was used in association tests. In a later analysis, TCR association rates were found to vary across HLA loci, with the most associated TCRs seen for DRB1 alleles and the fewest for HLA-C alleles. V-gene and J-gene trimming of TCR beta chains was associated with a missense DCLRE1C variant in a later genetic analysis, and the association was replicated in an independent cohort. Correlated functional status among segregating V segments might reflect linkage disequilibrium, but an unknown experimental factor could not be ruled out. A further reported finding was that TCR beta sequences accurately predicted the HLA-A and HLA-B alleles for most subjects in the first cohort. Cytomegalovirus status was reported to be diagnosed by the classifier with high specificity and sensitivity in both the original and validation cohorts. While some public TCRs were present in many individuals, most TCR sequences turned up only very rarely across donors. Specific HLA alleles were associated with roughly 17,000 TCR beta sequences at a false discovery rate of 0.05 in a later analysis.

The V and J segments used are TRBV4-2 and TRBJ2-1; a stretch of 7 junction bases matches TRBD2. What was sequenced was PBMCs. This receptor was identified in a woman in her 70s in good health and CMV-seropositive. The bases are TGTGCCAGCAGCCGCTCTGGGGGGGAAGGGTACAATGAGCAGTTCTTC. It specifies CASSRSGGEGYNEQFF.